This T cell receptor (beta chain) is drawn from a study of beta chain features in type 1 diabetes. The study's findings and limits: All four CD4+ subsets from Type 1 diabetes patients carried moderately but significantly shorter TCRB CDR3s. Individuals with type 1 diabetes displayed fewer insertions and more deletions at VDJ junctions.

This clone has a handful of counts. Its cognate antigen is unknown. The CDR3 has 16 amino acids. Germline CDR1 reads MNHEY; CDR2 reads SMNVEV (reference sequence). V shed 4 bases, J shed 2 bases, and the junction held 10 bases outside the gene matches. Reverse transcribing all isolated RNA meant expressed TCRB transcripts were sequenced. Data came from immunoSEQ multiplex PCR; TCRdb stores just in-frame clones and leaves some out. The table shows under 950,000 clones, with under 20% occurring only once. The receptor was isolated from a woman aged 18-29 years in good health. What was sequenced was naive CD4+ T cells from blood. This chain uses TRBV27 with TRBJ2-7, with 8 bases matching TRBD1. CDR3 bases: TGTGCCAGCAGTTCCGTTGGGGCAGGGGGCCCCTACGAGCAGTACTTC. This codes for CASSSVGAGGPYEQYF.